Shown below are 4 T cell receptor beta chains from a single sample sequenced in a study of identical twins. Using its own MiXCR run on the 5' RACE reads, TCRdb lists one record per CDR3 protein. The sample holds 1.5 million or so distinct CDR3 sequences, less than 35% seen once. The sequenced material came from cord blood. The receptors come from a newborn girl in good health.

In its sample, this clonotype was seen a few times. The chain employs TRBV13 and TRBJ2-2; weak D call: TRBD2 (6 bases). CDR1 and CDR2 from the germline V gene are PRHDT and FYEKMQ (reference sequence). The CDR3 sequence is 16 residues long. Trimming took off 5 bases at V and 5 bases at J, with 18 bases between the two ends. CDR3 coding DNA: TGTGCCAGCAGCCTTCCGGGGGTCCTTAGAACCGGGGAGCTGTTTTTT. Its translation: CASSLPGVLRTGELFF.

This chain links TRBV7-2 with TRBJ2-5; D possibly uses TRBD1 or TRBD2 (5 bases each). TRBJ2-7 matches the DNA end more closely, so the J call is doubtful. CDR1 SGHTA and CDR2 FQGNSA come from the germline V gene. The length of the CDR3 is 15 residues. DNA for the CDR3: TGTGCCAGCAGCTTAGTGGGGGAAGCGGTCTACGAGCAGTACTTC. It encodes CASSLVGEAVYEQYF.

V is TRBV29-1 and J is TRBJ2-7; D not resolved. Germline lookup yields CDR1 SQVTM and CDR2 ANQGSEA. There are 13 residues in the CDR3. Trimming removed 6 bases at V and 0 bases at J, with 12 bases between. Written as DNA, the CDR3 is TGCAGCGTCCCAGGTCATTTCTCCTACGAGCAGTACTTC. Encoded protein: CSVPGHFSYEQYF.

J is TRBJ2-3 and V is TRBV12-3 or TRBV12-4; tentatively, D is TRBD1 or TRBD2 (5 bases each). V was trimmed by 1 base and J by 0 bases, leaving 11 bases between them. This CDR3 region has 16 residues. The CDR3 DNA sequence: TGTGCCAGCAGTTTAGTTCCGGGGCTTAGCACAGATACGCAGTATTTT. This translates into CASSLVPGLSTDTQYF.